Detailed here is one T cell receptor beta chain. Reverse transcription of 0.5 to 1 ug RNA was performed with random hexamers. A single record per CDR3 protein comes from TCRdb applying MiXCR to the immunoSEQ multiplex PCR reads. The table has some 400,000 distinct CDR3 sequences, approximately 89% seen once. The data were taken from a study of CD8 T cells in Susac syndrome. The sequence came from a human donor with multiple sclerosis. The sample comprised CD8+ T cells from PBMCs.

CDR3 loop: CASSFGHNQPQHF. CDR3 nucleotide sequence: TGTGCCAGCAGTTTTGGCCACAATCAGCCCCAGCATTTT. The rearrangement joins TRBV12-3 or TRBV12-4 to TRBJ1-5; unclear D gene. V lost 3 bases, J lost 3 bases, and 6 bases lay in between. The CDR3 has 13 amino acids.